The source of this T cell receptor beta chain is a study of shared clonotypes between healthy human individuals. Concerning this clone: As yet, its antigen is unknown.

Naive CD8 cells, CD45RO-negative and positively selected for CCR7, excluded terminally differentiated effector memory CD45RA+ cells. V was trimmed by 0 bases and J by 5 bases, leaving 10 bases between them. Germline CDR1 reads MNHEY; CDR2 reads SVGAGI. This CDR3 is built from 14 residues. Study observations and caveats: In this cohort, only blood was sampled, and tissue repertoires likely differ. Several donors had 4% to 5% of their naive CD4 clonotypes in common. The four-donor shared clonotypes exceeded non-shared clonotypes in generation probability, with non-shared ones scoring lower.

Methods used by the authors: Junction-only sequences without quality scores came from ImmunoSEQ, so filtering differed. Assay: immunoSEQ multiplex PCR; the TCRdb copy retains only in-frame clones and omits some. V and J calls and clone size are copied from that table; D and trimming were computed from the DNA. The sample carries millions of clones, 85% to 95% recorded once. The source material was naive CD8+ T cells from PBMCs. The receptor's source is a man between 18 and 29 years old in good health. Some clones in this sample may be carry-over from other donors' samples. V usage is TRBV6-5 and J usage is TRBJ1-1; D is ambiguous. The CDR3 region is CASSYSMSLTEAFF. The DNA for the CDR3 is TGTGCCAGCAGTTACTCGATGTCTCTTACTGAAGCTTTCTTT.